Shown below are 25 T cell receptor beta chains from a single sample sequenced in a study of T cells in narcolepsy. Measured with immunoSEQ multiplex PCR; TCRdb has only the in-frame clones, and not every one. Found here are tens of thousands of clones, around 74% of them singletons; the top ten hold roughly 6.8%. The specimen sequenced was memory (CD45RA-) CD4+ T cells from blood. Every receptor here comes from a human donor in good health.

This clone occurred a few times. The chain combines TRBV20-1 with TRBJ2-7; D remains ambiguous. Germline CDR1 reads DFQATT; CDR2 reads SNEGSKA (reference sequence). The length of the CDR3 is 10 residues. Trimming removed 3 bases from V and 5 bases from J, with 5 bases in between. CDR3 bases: TGCAGTGCTAGTGACCACGAGCAGTACTTC. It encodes CSASDHEQYF.

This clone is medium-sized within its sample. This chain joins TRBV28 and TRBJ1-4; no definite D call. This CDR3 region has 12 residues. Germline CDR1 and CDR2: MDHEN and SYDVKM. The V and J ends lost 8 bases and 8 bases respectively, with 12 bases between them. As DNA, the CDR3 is TGTGCCAGCGGAGTCTTGGGCGAAAAACTGTTTTTT. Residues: CASGVLGEKLFF.

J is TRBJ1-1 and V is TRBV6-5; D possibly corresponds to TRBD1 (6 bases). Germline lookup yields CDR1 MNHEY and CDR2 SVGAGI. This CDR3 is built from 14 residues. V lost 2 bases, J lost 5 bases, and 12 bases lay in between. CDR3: CASSYRGVPTEAFF. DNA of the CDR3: TGTGCCAGCAGTTACAGGGGGGTACCTACTGAAGCTTTCTTT.

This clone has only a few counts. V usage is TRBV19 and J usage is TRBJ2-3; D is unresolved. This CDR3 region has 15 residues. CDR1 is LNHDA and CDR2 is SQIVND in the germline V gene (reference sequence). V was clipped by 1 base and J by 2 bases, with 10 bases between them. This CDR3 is CASSIGKGDTDTQYF. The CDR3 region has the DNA TGTGCCAGTAGTATAGGGAAAGGAGACACAGATACGCAGTATTTT.

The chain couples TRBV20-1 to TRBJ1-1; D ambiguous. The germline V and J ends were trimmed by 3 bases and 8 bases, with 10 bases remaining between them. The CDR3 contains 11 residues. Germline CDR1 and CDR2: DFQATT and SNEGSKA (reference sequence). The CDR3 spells CSASSLVEAFF. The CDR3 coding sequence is TGCAGTGCTAGCAGCCTAGTGGAAGCTTTCTTT.

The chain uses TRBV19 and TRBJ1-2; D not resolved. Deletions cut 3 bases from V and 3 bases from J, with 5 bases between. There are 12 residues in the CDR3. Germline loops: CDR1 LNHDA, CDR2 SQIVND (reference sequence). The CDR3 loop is CASSMVDYGYTF. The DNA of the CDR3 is TGTGCCAGTAGTATGGTAGACTATGGCTACACCTTC.

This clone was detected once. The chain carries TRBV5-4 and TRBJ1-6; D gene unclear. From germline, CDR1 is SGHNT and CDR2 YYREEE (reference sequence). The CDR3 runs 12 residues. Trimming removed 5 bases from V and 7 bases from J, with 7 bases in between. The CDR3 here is CASRFENSPLHF. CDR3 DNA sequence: TGTGCCAGCAGATTTGAGAATTCACCCCTCCACTTT.

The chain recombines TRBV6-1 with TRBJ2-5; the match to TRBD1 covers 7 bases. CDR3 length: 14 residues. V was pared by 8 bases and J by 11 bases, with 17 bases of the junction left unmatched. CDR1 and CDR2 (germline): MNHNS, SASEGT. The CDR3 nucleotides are TGTGCCAGCCTTCCCCGGCAGGGGGTCCTTGAGCAGTACTTC. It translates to CASLPRQGVLEQYF.

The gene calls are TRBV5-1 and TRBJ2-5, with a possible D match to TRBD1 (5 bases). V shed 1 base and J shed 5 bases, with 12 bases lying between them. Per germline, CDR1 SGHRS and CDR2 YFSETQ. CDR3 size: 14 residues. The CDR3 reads CASSLLGAGETQYF. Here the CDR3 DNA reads TGCGCCAGCAGCTTGTTAGGGGCTGGGGAGACCCAGTACTTC.

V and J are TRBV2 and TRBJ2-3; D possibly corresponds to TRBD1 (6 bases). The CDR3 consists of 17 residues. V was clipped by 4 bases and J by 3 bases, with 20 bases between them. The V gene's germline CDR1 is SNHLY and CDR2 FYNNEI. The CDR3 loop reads CASSVVGANRGTDTQYF. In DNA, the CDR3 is TGTGCCAGCAGTGTTGTGGGGGCCAACCGGGGAACAGATACGCAGTATTTT.

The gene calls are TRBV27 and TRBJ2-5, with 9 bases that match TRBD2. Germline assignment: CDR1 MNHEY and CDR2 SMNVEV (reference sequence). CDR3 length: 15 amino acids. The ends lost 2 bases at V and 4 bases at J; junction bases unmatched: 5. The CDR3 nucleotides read TGTGCCAGCAGTTTAGTAGCGGGAGAGCCAGAGACCCAGTACTTC. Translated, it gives CASSLVAGEPETQYF.

The CDR3 loop reads CAIRGTGWAEAFF. In nucleotides, the CDR3 is TGTGCCATCAGGGGGACAGGGTGGGCTGAAGCTTTCTTT. The rearrangement links TRBV10-3 to TRBJ1-1, with 9 positions matching TRBD1. V was clipped by 6 bases and J by 6 bases; unmatched bases: 5. Germline V CDR1 and CDR2: ENHRY, SYGVKD. CDR3 length equals 13 residues.

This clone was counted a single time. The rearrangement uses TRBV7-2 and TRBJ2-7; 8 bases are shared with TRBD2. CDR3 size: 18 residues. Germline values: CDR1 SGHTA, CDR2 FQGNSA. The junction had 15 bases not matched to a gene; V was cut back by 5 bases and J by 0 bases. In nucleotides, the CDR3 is TGTGCCAGCAGCCACCAAGTTTTAGCGGGACAAAGCTCCTACGAGCAGTACTTC. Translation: CASSHQVLAGQSSYEQYF.

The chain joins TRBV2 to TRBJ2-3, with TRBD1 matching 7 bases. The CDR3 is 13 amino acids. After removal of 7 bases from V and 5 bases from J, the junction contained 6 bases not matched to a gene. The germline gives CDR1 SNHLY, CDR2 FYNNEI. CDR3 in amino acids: CASKGGVEDTQYF. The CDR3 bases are TGTGCCAGCAAAGGGGGCGTCGAAGATACGCAGTATTTT.

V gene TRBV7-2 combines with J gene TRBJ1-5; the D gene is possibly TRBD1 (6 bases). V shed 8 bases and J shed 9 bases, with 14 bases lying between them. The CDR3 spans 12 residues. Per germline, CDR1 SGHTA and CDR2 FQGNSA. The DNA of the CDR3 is TGTGCCAGCCGGGGGATAGGGGGGCCCCAGCATTTT. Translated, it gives CASRGIGGPQHF. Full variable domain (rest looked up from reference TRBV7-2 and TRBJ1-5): GAGVSQSPSNKVTEKGKDVELRCDPISGHTALYWYRQSLGQGLEFLIYFQGNSAPDKSGLPSDRFSAERTGGSVSTLTIQRTQQEDSAVYLCASRGIGGPQHFGDGTRLSIL.

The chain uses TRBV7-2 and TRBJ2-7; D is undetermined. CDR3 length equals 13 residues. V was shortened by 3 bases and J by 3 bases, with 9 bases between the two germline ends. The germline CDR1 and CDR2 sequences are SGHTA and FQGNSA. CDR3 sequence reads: CASSFVGHYEQYF. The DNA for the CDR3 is TGTGCCAGCAGCTTTGTCGGGCACTACGAGCAGTACTTC. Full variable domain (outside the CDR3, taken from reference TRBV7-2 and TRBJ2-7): GAGVSQSPSNKVTEKGKDVELRCDPISGHTALYWYRQSLGQGLEFLIYFQGNSAPDKSGLPSDRFSAERTGGSVSTLTIQRTQQEDSAVYLCASSFVGHYEQYFGPGTRLTVT.

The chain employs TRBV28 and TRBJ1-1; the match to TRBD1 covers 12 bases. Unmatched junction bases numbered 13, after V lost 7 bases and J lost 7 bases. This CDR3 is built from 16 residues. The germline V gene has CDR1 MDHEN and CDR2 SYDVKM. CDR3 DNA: TGTGCCAGCATCACGTTAGGGGACAGGGGGCGAGGTGAAGCTTTCTTT. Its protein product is CASITLGDRGRGEAFF. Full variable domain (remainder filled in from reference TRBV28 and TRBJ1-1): DVKVTQSSRYLVKRTGEKVFLECVQDMDHENMFWYRQDPGLGLRLIYFSYDVKMKEKGDIPEGYSVSREKKERFSLILESASTNQTSMYLCASITLGDRGRGEAFFGQGTRLTVV.

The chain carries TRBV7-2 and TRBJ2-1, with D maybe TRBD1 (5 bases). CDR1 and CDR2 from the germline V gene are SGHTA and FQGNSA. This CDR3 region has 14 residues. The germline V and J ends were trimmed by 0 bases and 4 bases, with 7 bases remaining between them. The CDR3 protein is CASSLAQEYNEQFF. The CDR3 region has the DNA TGTGCCAGCAGCTTAGCACAGGAGTACAATGAGCAGTTCTTC.

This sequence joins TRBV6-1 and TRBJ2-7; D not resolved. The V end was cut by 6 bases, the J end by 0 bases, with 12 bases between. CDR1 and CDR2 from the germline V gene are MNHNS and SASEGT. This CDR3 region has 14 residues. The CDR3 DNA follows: TGTGCCAGCAGCTCTATGATAAGCTCCTACGAGCAGTACTTC. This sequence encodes CASSSMISSYEQYF.

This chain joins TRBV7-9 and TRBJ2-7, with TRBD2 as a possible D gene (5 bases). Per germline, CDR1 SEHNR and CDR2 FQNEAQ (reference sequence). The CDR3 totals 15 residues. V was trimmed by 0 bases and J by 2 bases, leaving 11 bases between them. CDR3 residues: CASSLAQTGTYEQYF. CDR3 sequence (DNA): TGTGCCAGCAGCTTAGCACAGACGGGGACCTACGAGCAGTACTTC.

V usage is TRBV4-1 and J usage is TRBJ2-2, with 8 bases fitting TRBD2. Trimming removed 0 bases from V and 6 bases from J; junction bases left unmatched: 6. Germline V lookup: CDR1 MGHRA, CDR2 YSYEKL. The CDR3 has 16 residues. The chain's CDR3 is CASSQETGLAAGELFF. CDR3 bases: TGCGCCAGCAGCCAAGAGACCGGACTAGCTGCCGGGGAGCTGTTTTTT.

The CDR3 DNA follows: TGCGCCAGCAGCGCGGACGGAGATGAGCAGTTCTTC. It translates to CASSADGDEQFF. The J gene is TRBJ2-1, the V gene TRBV5-1, with D unclear. CDR3 length: 12 amino acids. Germline V lookup: CDR1 SGHRS, CDR2 YFSETQ. V was pared by 4 bases and J by 8 bases, with 10 bases between.

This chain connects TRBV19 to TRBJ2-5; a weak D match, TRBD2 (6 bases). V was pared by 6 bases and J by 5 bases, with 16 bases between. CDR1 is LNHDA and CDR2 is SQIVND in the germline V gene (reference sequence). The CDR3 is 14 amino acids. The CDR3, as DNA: TGTGCCAGTAGCCCTGGGGGGAGGTGGGAGACCCAGTACTTC. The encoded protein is CASSPGGRWETQYF.

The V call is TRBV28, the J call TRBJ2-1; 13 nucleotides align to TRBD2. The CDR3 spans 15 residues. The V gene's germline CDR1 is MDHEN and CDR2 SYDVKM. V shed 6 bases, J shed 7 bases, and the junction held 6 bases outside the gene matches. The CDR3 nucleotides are TGTGCCAGCAGCCTGACTAGCGGGAGGCAAAATGAGCAGTTCTTC. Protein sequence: CASSLTSGRQNEQFF.

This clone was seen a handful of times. The CDR3 nucleotides are TGTGCCAGCAGTAGTGGCGGGACAGGGGCTAACGAGCAGTACTTC. Protein: CASSSGGTGANEQYF. This sequence joins TRBV6-1 and TRBJ2-7, with 10 bases fitting TRBD1. Losses at the gene ends were 5 bases for V and 5 bases for J; bases not matched to a gene: 9. CDR3 length: 15 residues. Germline CDR1 MNHNS, CDR2 SASEGT.